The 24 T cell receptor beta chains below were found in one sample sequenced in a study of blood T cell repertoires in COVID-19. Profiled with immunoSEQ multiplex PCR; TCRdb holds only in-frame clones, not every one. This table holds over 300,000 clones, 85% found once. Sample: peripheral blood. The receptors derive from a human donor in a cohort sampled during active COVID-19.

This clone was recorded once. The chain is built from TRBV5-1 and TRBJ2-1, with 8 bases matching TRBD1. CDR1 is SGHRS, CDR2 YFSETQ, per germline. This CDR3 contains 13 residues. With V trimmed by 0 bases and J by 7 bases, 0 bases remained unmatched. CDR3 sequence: CASSLDRGNEQFF. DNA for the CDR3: TGCGCCAGCAGCTTGGACAGGGGGAATGAGCAGTTCTTC.

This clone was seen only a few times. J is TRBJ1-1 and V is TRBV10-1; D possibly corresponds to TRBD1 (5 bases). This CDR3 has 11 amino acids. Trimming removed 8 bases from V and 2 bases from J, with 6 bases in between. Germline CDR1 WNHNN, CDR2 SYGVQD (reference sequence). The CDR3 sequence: CASGQNTEAFF. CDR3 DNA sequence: TGCGCCAGCGGACAAAACACTGAAGCTTTCTTT.

As DNA, the CDR3 is TGTGCCAGCAGCCGGGACAGCGCCAACTATGGCTACACCTTC. It yields the protein CASSRDSANYGYTF. The chain employs TRBV9 and TRBJ1-2; 7 bases line up with TRBD1. CDR1 and CDR2 from the germline V gene are SGDLS and YYNGEE. Trimming removed 4 bases from V and 2 bases from J; junction bases left unmatched: 5. This CDR3 contains 14 residues.

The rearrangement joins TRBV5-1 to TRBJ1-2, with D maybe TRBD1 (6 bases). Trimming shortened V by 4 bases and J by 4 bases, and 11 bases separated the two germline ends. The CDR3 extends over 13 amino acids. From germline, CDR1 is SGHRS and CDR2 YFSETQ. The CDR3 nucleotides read TGCGCCAGCAGCCCCAGGGGCACCTATGGCTACACCTTC. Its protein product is CASSPRGTYGYTF.

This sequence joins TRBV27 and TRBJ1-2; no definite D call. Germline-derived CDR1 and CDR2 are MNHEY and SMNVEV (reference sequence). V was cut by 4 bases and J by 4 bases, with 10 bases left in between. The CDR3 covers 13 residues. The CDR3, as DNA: TGTGCCAGCAGTTCAGAGGGAGTCTATGGCTACACCTTC. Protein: CASSSEGVYGYTF.

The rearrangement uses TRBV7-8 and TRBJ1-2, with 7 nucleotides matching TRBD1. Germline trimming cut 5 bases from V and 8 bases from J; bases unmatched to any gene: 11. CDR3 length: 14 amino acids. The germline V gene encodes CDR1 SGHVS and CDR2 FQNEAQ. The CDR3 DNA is TGTGCCAGCAGCGCGGGTACAGGGGTTGAGGGCTACACCTTC. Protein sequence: CASSAGTGVEGYTF.

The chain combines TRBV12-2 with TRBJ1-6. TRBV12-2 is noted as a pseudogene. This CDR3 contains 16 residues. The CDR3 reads CASRLARGNYNSPLHF. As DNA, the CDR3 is TGTGCAAGTCGCTTAGCGCGGGGAAACTATAATTCACCCCTCCACTTT.

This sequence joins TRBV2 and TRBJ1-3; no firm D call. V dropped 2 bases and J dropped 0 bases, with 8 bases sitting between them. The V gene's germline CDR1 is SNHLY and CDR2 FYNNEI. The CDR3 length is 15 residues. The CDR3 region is CASSELAVSGNTIYF. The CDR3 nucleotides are TGTGCCAGCAGTGAATTGGCGGTCTCTGGAAACACCATATATTTT.

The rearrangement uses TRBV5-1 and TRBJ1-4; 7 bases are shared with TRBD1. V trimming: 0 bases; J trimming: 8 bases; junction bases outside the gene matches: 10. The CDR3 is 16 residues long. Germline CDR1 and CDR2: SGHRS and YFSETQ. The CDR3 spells CASSLGVGQVGEKLFF. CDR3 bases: TGCGCCAGCAGCTTGGGGGTAGGACAGGTCGGAGAAAAACTGTTTTTT.

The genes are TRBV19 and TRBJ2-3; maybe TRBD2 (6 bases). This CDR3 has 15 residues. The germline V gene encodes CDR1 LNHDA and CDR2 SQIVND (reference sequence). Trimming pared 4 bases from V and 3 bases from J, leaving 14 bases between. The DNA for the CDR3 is TGTGCCAGTAGTAAATTCTTCGCGGGAACAGATACGCAGTATTTT. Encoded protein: CASSKFFAGTDTQYF.

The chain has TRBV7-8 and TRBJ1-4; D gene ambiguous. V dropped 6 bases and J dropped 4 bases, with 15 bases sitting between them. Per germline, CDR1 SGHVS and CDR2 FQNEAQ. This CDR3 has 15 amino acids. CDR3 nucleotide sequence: TGTGCCAGCAGTCCTAGCCCGTTCCATAATGAAAAACTGTTTTTT. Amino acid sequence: CASSPSPFHNEKLFF.

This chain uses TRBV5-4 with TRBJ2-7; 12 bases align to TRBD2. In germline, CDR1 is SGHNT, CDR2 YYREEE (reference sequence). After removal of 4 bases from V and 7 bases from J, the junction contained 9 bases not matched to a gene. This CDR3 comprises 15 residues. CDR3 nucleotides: TGTGCCAGCAGCACGACTAGCGGGGGCGGGCGAGAGCAGTACTTC. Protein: CASSTTSGGGREQYF.

DNA of the CDR3: TGTGCCAGCAGCTTAAGGCGGGGGGGAGTCGGGGAGCTGTTTTTT. The encoded protein is CASSLRRGGVGELFF. V and J are TRBV7-2 and TRBJ2-2; 9 bases map to TRBD2. With V trimmed by 2 bases and J by 7 bases, 5 bases remained unmatched. Looked up from germline, CDR1 is SGHTA and CDR2 is FQGNSA. The CDR3 is 15 residues long.

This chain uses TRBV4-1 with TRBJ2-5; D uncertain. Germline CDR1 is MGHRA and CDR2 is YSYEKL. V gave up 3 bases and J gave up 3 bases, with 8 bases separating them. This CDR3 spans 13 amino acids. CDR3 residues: CASSQRQKETQYF. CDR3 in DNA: TGCGCCAGCAGCCAGCGGCAAAAAGAGACCCAGTACTTC.

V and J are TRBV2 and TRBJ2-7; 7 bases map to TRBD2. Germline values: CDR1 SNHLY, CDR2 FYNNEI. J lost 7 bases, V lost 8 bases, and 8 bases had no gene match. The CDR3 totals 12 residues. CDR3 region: CASGTTNREQYF. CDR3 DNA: TGTGCCAGCGGGACTACTAATCGGGAGCAGTACTTC.

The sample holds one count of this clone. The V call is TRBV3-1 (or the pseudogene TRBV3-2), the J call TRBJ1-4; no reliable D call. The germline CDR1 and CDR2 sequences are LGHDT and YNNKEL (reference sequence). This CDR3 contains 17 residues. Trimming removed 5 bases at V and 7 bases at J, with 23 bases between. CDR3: CASSKQSDVWVVEKLFF. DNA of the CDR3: TGTGCCAGCAGCAAACAGTCAGATGTTTGGGTGGTTGAAAAACTGTTTTTT.

CDR3: CASSLERGKGTDTQYF. CDR3 nucleotides: TGCGCCAGCAGCTTGGAGCGCGGGAAGGGCACAGATACGCAGTATTTT. This chain uses TRBV5-1 with TRBJ2-3; possible D gene TRBD2, 6 bases. Germline CDR1 SGHRS, CDR2 YFSETQ. Trimming pared 0 bases from V and 1 base from J, leaving 12 bases between. The CDR3 covers 16 residues.

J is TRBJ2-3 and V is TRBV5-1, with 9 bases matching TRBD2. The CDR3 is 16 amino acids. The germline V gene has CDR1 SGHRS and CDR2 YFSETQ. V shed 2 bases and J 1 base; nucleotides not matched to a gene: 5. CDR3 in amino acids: CASSFVQRGGTDTQYF. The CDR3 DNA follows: TGCGCCAGCAGCTTTGTCCAGCGGGGGGGCACAGATACGCAGTATTTT. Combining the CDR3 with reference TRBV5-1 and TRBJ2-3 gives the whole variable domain KAGVTQTPRYLIKTRGQQVTLSCSPISGHRSVSWYQQTPGQGLQFLFEYFSETQRNKGNFPGRFSGRQFSNSRSEMNVSTLELGDSALYLCASSFVQRGGTDTQYFGPGTRLTVL.

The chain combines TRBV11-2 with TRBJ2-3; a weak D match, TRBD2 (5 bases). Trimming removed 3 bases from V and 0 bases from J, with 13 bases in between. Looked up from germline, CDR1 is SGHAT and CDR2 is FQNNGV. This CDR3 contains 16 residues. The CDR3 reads CASSFKRPSSTDTQYF. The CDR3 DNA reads TGTGCCAGCAGCTTTAAGCGGCCCTCTAGCACAGATACGCAGTATTTT. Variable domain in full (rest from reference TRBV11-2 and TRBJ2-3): EAGVAQSPRYKIIEKRQSVAFWCNPISGHATLYWYQQILGQGPKLLIQFQNNGVVDDSQLPKDRFSAERLKGVDSTLKIQPAKLEDSAVYLCASSFKRPSSTDTQYFGPGTRLTVL.

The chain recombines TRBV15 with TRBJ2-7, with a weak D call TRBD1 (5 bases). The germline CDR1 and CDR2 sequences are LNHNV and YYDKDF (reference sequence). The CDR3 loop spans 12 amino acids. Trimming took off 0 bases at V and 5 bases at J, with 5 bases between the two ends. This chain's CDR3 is CATSRDRDEQYF. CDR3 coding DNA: TGTGCCACCAGCAGAGACAGGGACGAGCAGTACTTC.

CDR3 in amino acids: CASSLGTELYNEQFF. In nucleotides, the CDR3 is TGTGCCAGCAGCCTAGGGACAGAATTATACAATGAGCAGTTCTTC. J is TRBJ2-1 and V is TRBV9; 7 nucleotides match TRBD1. The CDR3 extends over 15 amino acids. V was pared by 4 bases and J by 4 bases, with 8 bases of the junction left unmatched. Germline CDR1 is SGDLS and CDR2 is YYNGEE.

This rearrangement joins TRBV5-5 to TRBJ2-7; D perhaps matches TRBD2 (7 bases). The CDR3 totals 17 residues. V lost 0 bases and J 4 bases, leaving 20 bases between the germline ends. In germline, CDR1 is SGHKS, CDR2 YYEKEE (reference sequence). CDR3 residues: CASSLVARGLENYEQYF. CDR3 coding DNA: TGTGCCAGCAGCTTGGTTGCGCGGGGGCTTGAGAATTACGAGCAGTACTTC.

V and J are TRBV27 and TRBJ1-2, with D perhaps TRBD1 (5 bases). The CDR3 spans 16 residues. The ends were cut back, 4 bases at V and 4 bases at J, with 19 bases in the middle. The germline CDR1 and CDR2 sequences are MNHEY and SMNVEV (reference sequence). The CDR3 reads CASSSLRDRFGYGYTF. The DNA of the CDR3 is TGTGCCAGCAGTTCCCTCCGAGACAGATTCGGCTATGGCTACACCTTC.

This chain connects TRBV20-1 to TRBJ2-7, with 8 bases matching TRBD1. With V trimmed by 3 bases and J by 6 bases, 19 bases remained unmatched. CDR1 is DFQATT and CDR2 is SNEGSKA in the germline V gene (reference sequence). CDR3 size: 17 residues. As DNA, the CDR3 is TGCAGTGCTAGTACTCATGGCAGGGGGACAGGCTTTTTCGAGCAGTACTTC. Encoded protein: CSASTHGRGTGFFEQYF.